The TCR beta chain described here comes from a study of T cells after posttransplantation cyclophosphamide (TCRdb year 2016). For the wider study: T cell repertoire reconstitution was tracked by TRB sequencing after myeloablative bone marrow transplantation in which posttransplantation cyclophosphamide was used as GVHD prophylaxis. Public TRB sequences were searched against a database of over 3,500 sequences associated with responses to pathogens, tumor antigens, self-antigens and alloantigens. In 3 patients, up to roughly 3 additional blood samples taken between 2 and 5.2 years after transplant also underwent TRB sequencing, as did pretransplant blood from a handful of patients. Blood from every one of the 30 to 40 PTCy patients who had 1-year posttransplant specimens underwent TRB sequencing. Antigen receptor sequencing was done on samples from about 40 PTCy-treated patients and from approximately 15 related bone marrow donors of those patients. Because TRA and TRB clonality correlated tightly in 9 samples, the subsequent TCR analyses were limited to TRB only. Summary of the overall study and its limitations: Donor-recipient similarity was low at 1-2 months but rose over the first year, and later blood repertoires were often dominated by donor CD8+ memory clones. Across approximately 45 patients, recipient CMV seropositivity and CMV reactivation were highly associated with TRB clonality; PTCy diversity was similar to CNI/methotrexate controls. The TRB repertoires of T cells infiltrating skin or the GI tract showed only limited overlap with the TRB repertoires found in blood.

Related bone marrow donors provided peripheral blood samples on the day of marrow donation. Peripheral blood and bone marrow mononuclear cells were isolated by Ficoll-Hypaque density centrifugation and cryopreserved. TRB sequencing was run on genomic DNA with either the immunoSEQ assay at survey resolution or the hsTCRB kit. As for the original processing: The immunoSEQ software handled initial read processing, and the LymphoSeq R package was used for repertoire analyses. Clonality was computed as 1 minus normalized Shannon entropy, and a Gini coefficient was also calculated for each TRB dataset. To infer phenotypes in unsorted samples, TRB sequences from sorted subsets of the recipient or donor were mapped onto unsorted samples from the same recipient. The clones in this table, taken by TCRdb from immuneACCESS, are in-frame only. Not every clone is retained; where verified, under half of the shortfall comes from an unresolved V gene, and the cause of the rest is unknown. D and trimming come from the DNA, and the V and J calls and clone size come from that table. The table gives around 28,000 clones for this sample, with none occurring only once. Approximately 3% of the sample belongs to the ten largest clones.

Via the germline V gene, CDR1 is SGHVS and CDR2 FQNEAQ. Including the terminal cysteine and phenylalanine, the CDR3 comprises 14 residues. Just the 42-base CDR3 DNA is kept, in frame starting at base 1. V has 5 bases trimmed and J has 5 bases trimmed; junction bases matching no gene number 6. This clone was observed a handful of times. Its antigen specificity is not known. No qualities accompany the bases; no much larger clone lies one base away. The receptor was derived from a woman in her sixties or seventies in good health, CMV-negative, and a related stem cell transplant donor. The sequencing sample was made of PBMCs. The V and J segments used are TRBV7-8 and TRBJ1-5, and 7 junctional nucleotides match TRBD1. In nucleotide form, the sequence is TGTGCCAGCAGCGAACGGGACAGTTATCAGCCCCAGCATTTT. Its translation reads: CASSERDSYQPQHF.